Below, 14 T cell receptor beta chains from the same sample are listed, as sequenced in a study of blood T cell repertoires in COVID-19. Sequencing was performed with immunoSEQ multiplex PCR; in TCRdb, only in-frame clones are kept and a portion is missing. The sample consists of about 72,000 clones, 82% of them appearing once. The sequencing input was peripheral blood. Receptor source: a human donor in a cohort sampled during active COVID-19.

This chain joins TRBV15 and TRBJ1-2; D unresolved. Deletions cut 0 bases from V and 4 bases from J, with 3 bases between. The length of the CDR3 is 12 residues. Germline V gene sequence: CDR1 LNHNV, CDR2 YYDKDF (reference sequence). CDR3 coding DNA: TGTGCCACCAGCAGAGACTTCTATGGCTACACCTTC. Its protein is CATSRDFYGYTF.

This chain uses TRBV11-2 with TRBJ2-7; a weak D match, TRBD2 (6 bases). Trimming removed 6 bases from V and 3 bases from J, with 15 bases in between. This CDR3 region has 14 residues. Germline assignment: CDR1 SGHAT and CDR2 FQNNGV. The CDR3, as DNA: TGTGCCAGCAGTCCCGTTACGGGAGTCTACGAGCAGTACTTC. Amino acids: CASSPVTGVYEQYF.

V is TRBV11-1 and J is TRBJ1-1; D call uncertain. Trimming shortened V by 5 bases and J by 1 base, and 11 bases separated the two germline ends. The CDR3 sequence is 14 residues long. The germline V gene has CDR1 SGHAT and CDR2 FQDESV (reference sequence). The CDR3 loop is CASSPITGNTEAFF. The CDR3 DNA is TGTGCCAGCAGCCCAATCACGGGGAACACTGAAGCTTTCTTT.

The CDR3 region has the DNA TGTGCCAGCTCCCTCAGAAGGGACAGGGGACTGCGGAATGAAAAACTGTTTTTT. This sequence encodes CASSLRRDRGLRNEKLFF. This chain joins TRBV18 and TRBJ1-4; 10 bases fit TRBD1. Germline CDR1 and CDR2: KGHSH and LQKENI. The CDR3 consists of 18 residues. V gave up 6 bases and J gave up 5 bases; unmatched junction bases: 15.

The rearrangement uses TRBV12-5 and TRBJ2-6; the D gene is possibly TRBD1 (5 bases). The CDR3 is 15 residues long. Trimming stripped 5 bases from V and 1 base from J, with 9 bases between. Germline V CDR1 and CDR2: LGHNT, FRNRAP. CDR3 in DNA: TGTGCTAGTGGTCATACAGGATCTGGGGCCAACGTCCTGACTTTC. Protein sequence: CASGHTGSGANVLTF.

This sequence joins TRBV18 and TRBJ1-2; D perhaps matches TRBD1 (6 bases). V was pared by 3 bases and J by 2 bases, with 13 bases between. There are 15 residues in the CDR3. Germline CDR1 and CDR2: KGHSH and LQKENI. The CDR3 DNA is TGTGCCAGCTCACCCATCACAACAGGGAACTATGGCTACACCTTC. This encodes CASSPITTGNYGYTF.

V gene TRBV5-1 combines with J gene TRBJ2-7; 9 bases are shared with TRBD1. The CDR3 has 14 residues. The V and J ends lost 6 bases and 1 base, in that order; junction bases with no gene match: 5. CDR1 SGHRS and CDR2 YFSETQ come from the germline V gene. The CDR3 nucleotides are TGCGCCAGCAACACCGGGACAGGGTCCTACGAGCAGTACTTC. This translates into CASNTGTGSYEQYF.

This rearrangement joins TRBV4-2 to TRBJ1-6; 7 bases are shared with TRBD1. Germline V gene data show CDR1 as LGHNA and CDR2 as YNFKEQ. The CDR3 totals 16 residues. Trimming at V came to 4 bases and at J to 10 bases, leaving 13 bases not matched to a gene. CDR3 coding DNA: TGTGCCAGCAGCCCACAGACCGGGACAGAAAGCTCACCCCTCCACTTT. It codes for CASSPQTGTESSPLHF.

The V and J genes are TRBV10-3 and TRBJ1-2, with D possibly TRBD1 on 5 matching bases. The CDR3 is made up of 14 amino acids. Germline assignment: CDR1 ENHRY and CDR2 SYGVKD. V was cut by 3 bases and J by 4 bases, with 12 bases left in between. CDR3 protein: CAISEQDLIYGYTF. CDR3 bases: TGTGCCATCAGTGAACAGGATCTGATCTATGGCTACACCTTC.

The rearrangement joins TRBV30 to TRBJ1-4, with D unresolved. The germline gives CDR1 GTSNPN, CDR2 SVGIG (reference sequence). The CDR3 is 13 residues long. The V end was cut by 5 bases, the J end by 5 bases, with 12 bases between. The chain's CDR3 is CAWAAGWNEKLFF. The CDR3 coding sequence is TGTGCCTGGGCAGCGGGGTGGAATGAAAAACTGTTTTTT. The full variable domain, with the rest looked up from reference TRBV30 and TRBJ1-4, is SQTIHQWPATLVQPVGSPLSLECTVEGTSNPNLYWYRQAAGRGLQLLFYSVGIGQISSEVPQNLSASRPQDRQFILSSKKLLLSDSGFYLCAWAAGWNEKLFFGSGTQLSVL.

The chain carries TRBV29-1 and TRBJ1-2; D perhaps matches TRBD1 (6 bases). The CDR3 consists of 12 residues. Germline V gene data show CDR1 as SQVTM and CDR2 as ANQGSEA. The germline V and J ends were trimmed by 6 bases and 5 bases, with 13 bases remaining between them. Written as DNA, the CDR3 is TGCAGCGTCAGGACAGACTATTATGGCTACACCTTC. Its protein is CSVRTDYYGYTF.

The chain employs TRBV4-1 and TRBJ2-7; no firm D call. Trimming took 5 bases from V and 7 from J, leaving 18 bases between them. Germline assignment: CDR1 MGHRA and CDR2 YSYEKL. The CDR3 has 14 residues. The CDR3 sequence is CASSIVDQTWEQYF. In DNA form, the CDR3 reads TGCGCCAGCAGCATAGTAGATCAGACATGGGAGCAGTACTTC.

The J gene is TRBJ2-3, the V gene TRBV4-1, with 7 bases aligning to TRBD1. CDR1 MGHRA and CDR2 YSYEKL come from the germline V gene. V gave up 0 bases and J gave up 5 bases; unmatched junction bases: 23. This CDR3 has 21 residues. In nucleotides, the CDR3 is TGCGCCAGCAGCCAAGATGTGGCAGGGTACTGGGCAGGGGGTATGGAAGATACGCAGTATTTT. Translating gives CASSQDVAGYWAGGMEDTQYF.

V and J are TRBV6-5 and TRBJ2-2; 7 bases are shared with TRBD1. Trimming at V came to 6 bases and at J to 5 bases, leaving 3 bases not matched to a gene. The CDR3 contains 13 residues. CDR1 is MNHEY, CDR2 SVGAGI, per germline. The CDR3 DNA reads TGTGCCAGCAGCAGGGGGACAACCGGGGAGCTGTTTTTT. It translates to CASSRGTTGELFF.